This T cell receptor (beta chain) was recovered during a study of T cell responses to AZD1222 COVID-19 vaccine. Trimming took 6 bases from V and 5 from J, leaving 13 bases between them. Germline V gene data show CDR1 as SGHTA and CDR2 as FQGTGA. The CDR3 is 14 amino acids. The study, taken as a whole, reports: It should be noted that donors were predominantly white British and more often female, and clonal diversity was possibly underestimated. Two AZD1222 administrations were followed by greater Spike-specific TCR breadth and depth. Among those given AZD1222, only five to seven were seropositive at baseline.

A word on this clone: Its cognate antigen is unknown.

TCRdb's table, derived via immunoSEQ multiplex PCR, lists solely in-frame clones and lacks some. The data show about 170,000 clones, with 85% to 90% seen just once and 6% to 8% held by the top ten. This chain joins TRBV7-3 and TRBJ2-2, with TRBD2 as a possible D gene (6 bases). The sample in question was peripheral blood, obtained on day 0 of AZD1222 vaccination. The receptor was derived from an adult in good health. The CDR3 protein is CASSSQAGTGELFF. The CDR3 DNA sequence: TGTGCCAGCAGTTCACAGGCGGGGACCGGGGAGCTGTTTTTT.